What follows are 29 T cell receptor beta chains derived from one specimen sequenced in a study of blood T cell repertoires in COVID-19. Assay used: immunoSEQ multiplex PCR; TCRdb lists only in-frame clones, some missing. The data hold 300,000 or so clones, with roughly 85% observed a single time. The material sequenced was PBMCs or T cells enriched from blood (not recorded which). The receptor set was obtained from a woman in her thirties or forties with acute COVID-19.

The chain uses TRBV5-4 and TRBJ2-5; no clear D. CDR1 and CDR2 (germline): SGHNT, YYREEE (reference sequence). The CDR3 has 11 amino acids. V was pared by 4 bases and J by 3 bases, with 4 bases between. CDR3 in amino acids: CASSIEETQYF. In nucleotides, the CDR3 is TGTGCCAGCAGCATCGAAGAGACCCAGTACTTC.

This clone was counted a single time. The rearrangement links TRBV6-5 to TRBJ1-2; D perhaps matches TRBD1 (5 bases). The V end was cut by 7 bases, the J end by 2 bases, with 14 bases between. This CDR3 has 14 residues. Germline V gene sequence: CDR1 MNHEY, CDR2 SVGAGI. The CDR3 sequence is CASTRGGYNYGYTF. The CDR3 DNA sequence: TGTGCCAGCACCCGGGGGGGGTACAACTATGGCTACACCTTC.

V gene TRBV9 combines with J gene TRBJ1-4, with 7 bases matching TRBD1. The CDR3 spans 15 residues. Germline values: CDR1 SGDLS, CDR2 YYNGEE. V lost 4 bases, J lost 6 bases, and 9 bases stayed unmatched. The CDR3 nucleotides read TGTGCCAGCAGCCTAACGACAGGGAGTGATGAAAAACTGTTTTTT. Translated: CASSLTTGSDEKLFF. Drawing the rest from reference TRBV9 and TRBJ1-4, the complete variable domain is DSGVTQTPKHLITATGQRVTLRCSPRSGDLSVYWYQQSLDQGLQFLIQYYNGEERAKGNILERFSAQQFPDLHSELNLSSLELGDSALYFCASSLTTGSDEKLFFGSGTQLSVL.

The chain combines TRBV27 with TRBJ2-7; 11 bases line up with TRBD2. The CDR3 spans 15 residues. V gave up 5 bases and J gave up 2 bases; unmatched junction bases: 5. The V gene's germline CDR1 is MNHEY and CDR2 SMNVEV (reference sequence). The CDR3 here is CASSVTSGVPYEQYF. The CDR3 region has the DNA TGTGCCAGCAGTGTGACTAGCGGGGTCCCCTACGAGCAGTACTTC.

V is TRBV7-8 and J is TRBJ1-1; 7 bases match TRBD1. The trim removed 5 bases at V and 11 bases at J, leaving 8 bases unmatched. The CDR3 spans 12 residues. Germline CDR1 is SGHVS and CDR2 is FQNEAQ. This CDR3 reads CASSTVTGMAFF. In DNA, the CDR3 is TGTGCCAGCAGCACTGTGACAGGGATGGCTTTCTTT. Drawing the rest from reference TRBV7-8 and TRBJ1-1, the complete variable domain is GAGVSQSPRYKVAKRGQDVALRCDPISGHVSLFWYQQALGQGPEFLTYFQNEAQLDKSGLPSDRFFAERPEGSVSTLKIQRTQQEDSAVYLCASSTVTGMAFFGQGTRLTVV.

The V call is TRBV6-5, the J call TRBJ2-3; D might be TRBD2 (5 bases). This CDR3 has 12 residues. Trimming removed 5 bases from V and 13 bases from J, with 16 bases in between. CDR1 and CDR2 (germline): MNHEY, SVGAGI. This CDR3 is CASSRIGGIEYF. CDR3 DNA: TGTGCCAGCAGTAGAATAGGAGGTATTGAGTATTTT.

V is TRBV7-2 and J is TRBJ2-5, with 12 bases identical to TRBD2. This CDR3 spans 12 amino acids. Germline CDR1 and CDR2: SGHTA and FQGNSA. Germline trimming cut 4 bases from V and 10 bases from J; bases unmatched to any gene: 1. CDR3 nucleotide sequence: TGTGCCAGCAGCTCGGGACTAGCGGGCCAGTACTTC. This codes for CASSSGLAGQYF. Drawing the rest from reference TRBV7-2 and TRBJ2-5, the complete variable domain is GAGVSQSPSNKVTEKGKDVELRCDPISGHTALYWYRQSLGQGLEFLIYFQGNSAPDKSGLPSDRFSAERTGGSVSTLTIQRTQQEDSAVYLCASSSGLAGQYFGPGTRLLVL.

This clone is a singleton in its sample. The rearrangement joins TRBV10-2 to TRBJ2-5; TRBD2 aligns across 15 bases. Germline lookup yields CDR1 WSHSY and CDR2 SAAADI. This CDR3 is 16 amino acids long. V lost 1 base, J lost 5 bases, and 2 bases stayed unmatched. The CDR3 spells CASSEFGLAGGETQYF. In nucleotides, the CDR3 is TGCGCCAGCAGTGAGTTTGGACTAGCGGGAGGGGAGACCCAGTACTTC.

The chain employs TRBV4-3 and TRBJ2-1; tentative D call: TRBD2 (6 bases). V was trimmed by 0 bases and J by 0 bases, leaving 12 bases between them. CDR1 and CDR2 (germline): LGHNA, YSLEER. The CDR3 length is 17 residues. This CDR3 reads CASSQDSAGSSYNEQFF. DNA for the CDR3: TGCGCCAGCAGCCAAGATTCAGCGGGTAGCTCCTACAATGAGCAGTTCTTC.

The rearrangement links TRBV2 to TRBJ1-4; 9 nucleotides line up with TRBD1. CDR3 length: 14 residues. V was clipped by 6 bases and J by 8 bases; unmatched bases: 7. The V gene's germline CDR1 is SNHLY and CDR2 FYNNEI. CDR3 sequence: CASRAQGAGEKLFF. The CDR3 nucleotides read TGTGCCAGCAGAGCACAGGGGGCCGGGGAAAAACTGTTTTTT.

This chain links TRBV19 with TRBJ1-3; D gene ambiguous. The germline V gene encodes CDR1 LNHDA and CDR2 SQIVND (reference sequence). The V end lost 7 bases, the J end lost 7 bases, and 20 bases lay between the germline ends. This CDR3 region has 15 residues. CDR3 DNA: TGTGCCAGTACCCCCCGGGAGCAACGAAGGAACACCATATATTTT. Translated: CASTPREQRRNTIYF.

The rearrangement joins TRBV7-8 to TRBJ1-2, with a weak D call TRBD1 (6 bases). V lost 5 bases, J lost 7 bases, and 11 bases lay in between. The CDR3 has 12 amino acids. CDR1 and CDR2 (germline): SGHVS, FQNEAQ. The CDR3 DNA reads as TGTGCCAGCAGCCCAGGGGTTGGTGGCTACACCTTC. Translating it yields CASSPGVGGYTF.

This sequence joins TRBV2 and TRBJ1-2; unclear D gene. This CDR3 has 16 residues. The germline V gene encodes CDR1 SNHLY and CDR2 FYNNEI. V lost 0 bases to trimming and J lost 8 bases, with 19 bases between them. CDR3 protein: CASSEAGSLSSRGYTF. DNA of the CDR3: TGTGCCAGCAGTGAAGCTGGTAGCCTATCCTCCCGCGGCTACACCTTC.

This chain links TRBV18 with TRBJ1-6; TRBD1 matches at 8 bases. V shed 3 bases, J shed 10 bases, and the junction held 11 bases outside the gene matches. The germline V gene has CDR1 KGHSH and CDR2 LQKENI. The CDR3 covers 16 residues. CDR3 sequence (DNA): TGTGCCAGCTCACCCCAACTCGACAGGGGAAACTCACCCCTCCACTTT. This translates into CASSPQLDRGNSPLHF.

V and J are TRBV6-2 or TRBV6-3 and TRBJ1-5; D gene ambiguous. CDR3 length: 16 residues. V lost 0 bases, J lost 7 bases, and 16 bases lay in between. Germline-derived CDR1 and CDR2 are MNHEY and SVGEGT. The CDR3 coding sequence is TGTGCCAGCAGTTACTCGATGGGCAGCTCAGGCCAGCCCCAGCATTTT. It specifies CASSYSMGSSGQPQHF.

J is TRBJ1-2 and V is TRBV12-3 or TRBV12-4; D gene uncertain. This CDR3 spans 12 amino acids. Trimming shortened V by 3 bases and J by 4 bases, and 6 bases separated the two germline ends. The CDR3 region is CASSFPSYGYTF. As DNA, the CDR3 is TGTGCCAGCAGTTTCCCCTCCTATGGCTACACCTTC.

V and J are TRBV4-1 and TRBJ2-3; TRBD2 matches 10 bases. V trimming: 0 bases; J trimming: 4 bases; junction bases outside the gene matches: 7. The CDR3 sequence is 17 residues long. Germline V CDR1 and CDR2: MGHRA, YSYEKL. CDR3 sequence: CASSQDPSGGAADTQYF. Written as DNA, the CDR3 is TGCGCCAGCAGCCAAGACCCCAGCGGGGGGGCAGCAGATACGCAGTATTTT.

The J gene is TRBJ2-5, the V gene TRBV7-7; 11 positions agree with TRBD1. The CDR3 loop spans 15 amino acids. Unmatched junction bases numbered 5, after V lost 3 bases and J lost 5 bases. Looked up from germline, CDR1 is SSHAT and CDR2 is FNYEAQ (reference sequence). CDR3 sequence reads: CASSFRTGGAETQYF. CDR3 nucleotide sequence: TGTGCCAGCAGCTTCAGGACAGGGGGCGCGGAGACCCAGTACTTC.

Here the CDR3 DNA reads TGTGCCAGCAGTCGGACAGCTTATAGCAATCAGCCCCAGCATTTT. Its translation: CASSRTAYSNQPQHF. The chain has TRBV6-5 and TRBJ1-5; D is perhaps TRBD1 (6 bases). Trimming pared 5 bases from V and 0 bases from J, leaving 11 bases between. The CDR3 is made up of 15 amino acids. Germline-derived CDR1 and CDR2 are MNHEY and SVGAGI.

The CDR3: CASSTEPSPLHF. CDR3 nucleotides: TGTGCCAGTAGTACTGAGCCATCACCCCTCCACTTT. The genes are TRBV19 and TRBJ1-6; D not certain. Trimming pared 4 bases from V and 10 bases from J, leaving 8 bases between. CDR3 length equals 12 residues. Germline CDR1 is LNHDA and CDR2 is SQIVND (reference sequence). Using reference TRBV19 and TRBJ1-6 for the parts outside the CDR3, the full variable domain is DGGITQSPKYLFRKEGQNVTLSCEQNLNHDAMYWYRQDPGQGLRLIYYSQIVNDFQKGDIAEGYSVSREKKESFPLTVTSAQKNPTAFYLCASSTEPSPLHFGNGTRLTVT.

The rearrangement links TRBV7-9 to TRBJ1-1; D is perhaps TRBD1 (6 bases). CDR1 and CDR2 (germline): SEHNR, FQNEAQ (reference sequence). This CDR3 comprises 14 residues. Trimming removed 5 bases at V and 6 bases at J, with 16 bases between. The CDR3 loop reads CASSQTLTGSEAFF. CDR3 coding DNA: TGTGCCAGCAGCCAAACCTTAACAGGGTCTGAAGCTTTCTTT.

This clone has just one count. This chain uses TRBV9 with TRBJ2-1; D is possibly TRBD1 (5 bases). The V gene's germline CDR1 is SGDLS and CDR2 YYNGEE. V was pared by 3 bases and J by 1 base, with 11 bases between. The CDR3 is 15 amino acids. The CDR3 DNA reads as TGTGCCAGCAGCGAGACAGTCCTTTCCTACAATGAGCAGTTCTTC. It is translated as CASSETVLSYNEQFF.

The chain uses TRBV19 and TRBJ2-5; TRBD1 agrees at 12 bases. The CDR3 is 17 residues long. Unmatched junction bases numbered 9, after V lost 3 bases and J lost 4 bases. Per germline, CDR1 LNHDA and CDR2 SQIVND (reference sequence). Here the CDR3 DNA reads TGTGCCAGTAGTATTGCCCCGGGACAGGGGGCGGGAGAGACCCAGTACTTC. Its protein product is CASSIAPGQGAGETQYF.

The chain joins TRBV9 to TRBJ1-2; D remains ambiguous. This CDR3 region has 15 residues. V shed 0 bases and J shed 0 bases, with 9 bases lying between them. CDR1 and CDR2 (germline): SGDLS, YYNGEE. This CDR3 is CASSVAPGANYGYTF. CDR3 sequence (DNA): TGTGCCAGCAGCGTAGCCCCCGGGGCTAACTATGGCTACACCTTC.

Written as DNA, the CDR3 is TGCAGCGTTGAGTCATTACGAAAGGAGTACAATGAGCAGTTCTTC. Translation gives CSVESLRKEYNEQFF. The rearrangement joins TRBV29-1 to TRBJ2-1; the D is unclear. V was shortened by 3 bases and J by 4 bases, with 16 bases between the two germline ends. The germline gives CDR1 SQVTM, CDR2 ANQGSEA. CDR3 length equals 15 residues.

This clone was counted between two and nine times. V usage is TRBV12-3 or TRBV12-4 and J usage is TRBJ1-2, with TRBD1 as a possible D gene (5 bases). Between the trimmed V and J ends, which lost 6 bases and 2 bases, there was a span of 10 bases. This CDR3 region has 13 residues. CDR3 nucleotide sequence: TGTGCCAGCAGCCAGACAGTCAACTATGGCTACACCTTC. It specifies CASSQTVNYGYTF.

The chain links TRBV3-1 (or the pseudogene TRBV3-2) to TRBJ2-1, with no clear D. Between the trimmed V and J ends, which lost 2 bases and 12 bases, there was a span of 11 bases. Per the germline V gene, CDR1 is LGHDT and CDR2 is YNNKEL (reference sequence). The CDR3 contains 12 residues. CDR3 DNA: TGTGCCAGCAGCCAAAACGACGGCGGGCAGTTCTTC. Translation: CASSQNDGGQFF.

The chain couples TRBV28 to TRBJ1-4; TRBD1 aligns across 7 bases. Trimming at V came to 2 bases and at J to 0 bases, leaving 3 bases not matched to a gene. The CDR3 runs 16 residues. Germline values: CDR1 MDHEN, CDR2 SYDVKM. As DNA, the CDR3 is TGTGCCAGCAGTTTAGAGGGGGCTGCAACTAATGAAAAACTGTTTTTT. Residues: CASSLEGAATNEKLFF. Together with reference TRBV28 and TRBJ1-4, the CDR3 gives the full variable domain: DVKVTQSSRYLVKRTGEKVFLECVQDMDHENMFWYRQDPGLGLRLIYFSYDVKMKEKGDIPEGYSVSREKKERFSLILESASTNQTSMYLCASSLEGAATNEKLFFGSGTQLSVL.

This chain connects TRBV18 to TRBJ2-6; unclear D gene. V lost 4 bases, J lost 0 bases, and 4 bases lay in between. The CDR3 totals 14 residues. Germline lookup yields CDR1 KGHSH and CDR2 LQKENI. CDR3 sequence (DNA): TGTGCCAGCTCACTAGCCTCTGGGGCCAACGTCCTGACTTTC. This codes for CASSLASGANVLTF.